The following is a TCR delta chain sequence with its context. Its specificity is not known. The TCRdb protein comes from a much larger clone and disagrees with this DNA's translation at residue 16, likely due to a read error; the protein given here is derived from the DNA. The source of the sample is a study of γδ T cells in repeated Plasmodium falciparum infection. About the study: Samples were taken at baseline, before some infections, and 21 days after each.

The CDR3 has 18 residues. Germline V lookup: CDR1 GEAIGNYY, CDR2 EKD. Study-level points and caveats: Donors in Mali lived in a small rural village, largely one ethnic group. Compared with Australian children, Malian Vdelta2-negative repertoires seemed more clonal, less diverse, less shared. Vdelta2-negative gammadelta repertoires, largely Vdelta1+, seemingly showed infection-driven waves of new clonal selection.

TCRdb reran clone calling via CATT on the multiplex PCR reads. This sample has around 89,000 delta-chain clones, with approximately 1.4% found just once. Gammadelta T cells were flow-sorted from PBMC into Vgamma9/Vdelta2+ and Vdelta2-negative populations for bulk analysis. No J gene call was made, and the V gene is TRDV2; the table gives TRDD3 as D, unverified against the DNA. The sequenced sample consisted of gamma-delta T cells from blood. The sequence was obtained from a pool of human donors (malaria-infected and uninfected, not separated). The CDR3 DNA follows: TGTGCCTGTGACACCGTCACGCCAGGGGCCAGGGACACCCGACAGGTGTTTTTC. This translates into CACDTVTPGARDTRQVFF.